This TCR beta chain was sequenced in a study of identical twins. Template switching created a universal primer site, and the cDNA included unique molecular identifiers. One entry per CDR3 protein, called by TCRdb with MiXCR from the 5' RACE reads. The sample carries 200,000 to 300,000 distinct CDR3 sequences, over 9.5% recorded once. Germline values: CDR1 SGHTA, CDR2 FQGNSA. This CDR3 is 13 amino acids long. Trimming took 6 bases from V and 6 from J, leaving 13 bases between them. In its sample, this clonotype was seen a few times. The genes are TRBV7-2 and TRBJ2-3, with D uncertain. Specimen: memory T cells sorted from blood. This sequence originates from a middle-aged man in good health. The CDR3 DNA reads as TGTGCCAGCAGTCTATCGGAATGGGATACGCAGTATTTT. Protein product: CASSLSEWDTQYF.